Shown below are 24 T cell receptor beta chains from a single sample sequenced in a study of T cell repertoires in cytomegalovirus infection. TCRdb used MiXCR to reprocess the reads, holding one entry per CDR3 protein. The data hold about 310,000 distinct CDR3 sequences, with roughly 15% observed a single time. Sequenced: PBMCs. The receptors originated from a human donor in good health (CMV status not recorded). Some clones in this sample may be carry-over from other donors' samples.

Only a few counts were recorded for this clonotype. V and J are TRBV6-1 and TRBJ2-7; 7 nucleotides agree with TRBD1. CDR1 is MNHNS and CDR2 is SASEGT in the germline V gene. The CDR3 sequence is 14 residues long. Trimming at V came to 5 bases and at J to 1 base, leaving 5 bases not matched to a gene. The CDR3 reads CASSYRDSSYEQYF. CDR3 in DNA: TGTGCCAGCAGTTATAGGGACAGTTCCTACGAGCAGTACTTC.

The sample holds a few counts of this clonotype. This chain joins TRBV11-3 and TRBJ2-3, with 7 bases identical to TRBD2. This CDR3 spans 16 amino acids. Germline-derived CDR1 and CDR2 are SGHNT and YENEEA. J gave up 2 bases and V 4 bases, and 9 bases lay outside the gene matches. The CDR3 loop is CASSSGLDQHTDTQYF. The DNA for the CDR3 is TGTGCCAGCAGCTCCGGACTAGACCAACACACAGATACGCAGTATTTT.

This clonotype has only a few counts. The chain joins TRBV29-1 to TRBJ1-3; TRBD1 aligns across 10 bases. Trimming cost V 7 bases and J 4 bases; bases outside gene matches: 7. Germline V lookup: CDR1 SQVTM, CDR2 ANQGSEA. CDR3 length: 14 residues. CDR3 DNA: TGCAGCGCCCAAGGACAGGGGGGCGGAAACACCATATATTTT. It is translated as CSAQGQGGGNTIYF.

This clonotype has just a few counts. V and J are TRBV28 and TRBJ2-7; D uncertain. The CDR3 has 12 residues. Germline V CDR1 and CDR2: MDHEN, SYDVKM. Trimming removed 6 bases from V and 2 bases from J, with 8 bases in between. The CDR3 spells CASRVLAYEQYF. DNA of the CDR3: TGTGCCAGCAGAGTTCTCGCCTACGAGCAGTACTTC.

This clonotype was counted only a few times. This sequence joins TRBV6-6 and TRBJ2-1, with a tentative D call TRBD2 (5 bases). Germline assignment: CDR1 MNHNY and CDR2 SVGAGI (reference sequence). The CDR3 covers 13 residues. V lost 2 bases to trimming and J lost 7 bases, with 9 bases between them. CDR3 sequence reads: CASSYGRGNEQFF. Written as DNA, the CDR3 is TGTGCCAGCAGTTACGGCAGAGGGAATGAGCAGTTCTTC.

The chain links TRBV10-3 to TRBJ1-5; D is unresolved. The V gene's germline CDR1 is ENHRY and CDR2 SYGVKD. V was shortened by 2 bases and J by 0 bases, with 11 bases between the two germline ends. There are 16 residues in the CDR3. CDR3 DNA sequence: TGTGCCATCAGTGAGGGGGATCCGAATAGCAATCAGCCCCAGCATTTT. Its protein product is CAISEGDPNSNQPQHF.

The rearrangement links TRBV29-1 to TRBJ1-1; 8 bases are shared with TRBD1. Germline loops: CDR1 SQVTM, CDR2 ANQGSEA. Trimming at V came to 2 bases and at J to 1 base, leaving 3 bases not matched to a gene. This CDR3 spans 14 amino acids. This chain's CDR3 is CSVEIQGGNTEAFF. CDR3 nucleotides: TGCAGCGTTGAAATACAGGGGGGGAACACTGAAGCTTTCTTT.

This clonotype was seen repeatedly, ten times or more. Here the CDR3 reads CASSLGGTHNSPLHF. Here the CDR3 DNA reads TGTGCCAGCAGCTTAGGAGGGACCCATAATTCACCCCTCCACTTT. V is TRBV7-2 and J is TRBJ1-6; a weak D match, TRBD1 (5 bases). Looked up from germline, CDR1 is SGHTA and CDR2 is FQGNSA. There are 15 residues in the CDR3. Between the trimmed V and J ends, which lost 1 base and 5 bases, there was a span of 9 bases. The full variable domain, its missing parts supplied by reference TRBV7-2 and TRBJ1-6, is GAGVSQSPSNKVTEKGKDVELRCDPISGHTALYWYRQSLGQGLEFLIYFQGNSAPDKSGLPSDRFSAERTGGSVSTLTIQRTQQEDSAVYLCASSLGGTHNSPLHFGNGTRLTVT.

With regard to this clonotype: Germline is not matched at one junction end, which may reflect a read error. The rearrangement joins TRBV10-3 to TRBJ2-7; TRBD2 is a possible D gene (6 bases). The germline gives CDR1 ENHRY, CDR2 SYGVKD. This CDR3 comprises 15 residues. The DNA of the CDR3 is TGTGCCACGCTCCCCGGGGGAACATCATCCTACGCGCAGTACTTC. Protein product: CATLPGGTSSYAQYF.

In this sample, this clonotype turned up a few times. The chain employs TRBV24-1 and TRBJ2-7; D gene ambiguous. The V end lost 6 bases, the J end lost 4 bases, and 6 bases lay between the germline ends. Germline V gives CDR1 KGHDR, CDR2 SFDVKD. CDR3 length: 11 residues. CDR3 bases: TGTGCCACCAGTCGGAGATACGAGCAGTACTTC. This gives the protein CATSRRYEQYF.

This chain connects TRBV20-1 to TRBJ1-6; unclear D gene. V was cut by 5 bases and J by 10 bases, with 18 bases left in between. This CDR3 region has 14 residues. Germline values: CDR1 DFQATT, CDR2 SNEGSKA (reference sequence). This CDR3 is CSAADVGGLSPLHF. Written as DNA, the CDR3 is TGCAGTGCTGCTGACGTTGGAGGCCTATCACCCCTCCACTTT.

This clonotype was seen only a few times. The chain combines TRBV5-4 with TRBJ2-1, with 8 bases identical to TRBD2. Germline CDR1 and CDR2: SGHNT and YYREEE (reference sequence). J gave up 3 bases and V 4 bases, and 9 bases lay outside the gene matches. The CDR3 extends over 16 amino acids. CDR3 sequence reads: CASSPVRTSGYNEQFF. The CDR3 DNA is TGTGCCAGCAGCCCCGTAAGAACTAGCGGCTACAATGAGCAGTTCTTC.

This clonotype occurred a few times. This chain links TRBV5-5 with TRBJ2-7; 7 nucleotides align to TRBD1. Germline CDR1 reads SGHKS; CDR2 reads YYEKEE (reference sequence). The trim removed 4 bases at V and 4 bases at J, leaving 11 bases unmatched. The CDR3 is 15 residues long. The CDR3 sequence is CASSPGRTGAYEQYF. The CDR3 region has the DNA TGTGCCAGCAGCCCGGGCCGGACAGGAGCGTACGAGCAGTACTTC.

This clonotype was picked up many times. V and J are TRBV12-3 or TRBV12-4 and TRBJ1-1; D perhaps matches TRBD1 (5 bases). This CDR3 comprises 14 residues. V gave up 7 bases and J gave up 2 bases, with 14 bases separating them. The DNA of the CDR3 is TGTGCCAGCACCAGAGGGACGGTCAACACTGAAGCTTTCTTT. Its protein is CASTRGTVNTEAFF.

The V call is TRBV5-1, the J call TRBJ2-7; 14 bases are shared with TRBD2. With 4 bases clipped from V and 3 bases from J, the junction kept 9 bases outside the gene matches. The CDR3 runs 17 residues. Germline V gives CDR1 SGHRS, CDR2 YFSETQ. CDR3 loop: CASSQRTSGGPNYEQYF. Here the CDR3 DNA reads TGCGCCAGCAGCCAACGGACTAGCGGGGGGCCCAACTACGAGCAGTACTTC.

This rearrangement joins TRBV3-1 to TRBJ1-2, with 8 bases lining up with TRBD1. The length of the CDR3 is 15 residues. Germline-derived CDR1 and CDR2 are LGHDT and YNNKEL (reference sequence). The V segment lost 0 bases and the J segment 5 bases; nucleotides outside the gene matches: 5. CDR3 bases: TGTGCCAGCAGCCAAGAAATCGGACAGGGTTATGGCTACACCTTC. This translates into CASSQEIGQGYGYTF.

This clonotype was observed many times. This chain links TRBV10-3 with TRBJ2-3; D gene ambiguous. This CDR3 region has 15 residues. V lost 2 bases, J lost 0 bases, and 9 bases lay in between. Per the germline V gene, CDR1 is ENHRY and CDR2 is SYGVKD. CDR3 in amino acids: CAISEPGRSTDTQYF. The CDR3 bases are TGTGCCATCAGTGAGCCCGGCAGGAGCACAGATACGCAGTATTTT.

The genes are TRBV12-3 or TRBV12-4 and TRBJ1-1; no firm D call. Trimming left V 8 bases short and J 11 bases short, with 15 bases between. CDR3 length: 11 residues. DNA for the CDR3: TGTGCCAGCCAAGGCGGTCCGGGGGCTTTCTTT. Protein sequence: CASQGGPGAFF.

This chain joins TRBV19 and TRBJ2-1; D not resolved. Per the germline V gene, CDR1 is LNHDA and CDR2 is SQIVND (reference sequence). The CDR3 is 15 amino acids. V was cut by 0 bases and J by 3 bases, with 9 bases left in between. The CDR3 is CASSIETRNYNEQFF. CDR3 bases: TGTGCCAGTAGTATAGAGACGAGAAACTACAATGAGCAGTTCTTC. The whole variable domain, filled in from reference TRBV19 and TRBJ2-1, reads DGGITQSPKYLFRKEGQNVTLSCEQNLNHDAMYWYRQDPGQGLRLIYYSQIVNDFQKGDIAEGYSVSREKKESFPLTVTSAQKNPTAFYLCASSIETRNYNEQFFGPGTRLTVL.

In regard to this clonotype: A much more abundant neighbour one base away suggests this may be a read error. The genes are TRBV11-2 and TRBJ2-3, with D possibly being TRBD2 (6 bases). The CDR3 covers 18 residues. Looked up from germline, CDR1 is SGHAT and CDR2 is FQNNGV. The V gene lost 5 bases and the J gene lost 4 bases, with 25 bases spanning the gap. CDR3 sequence: CASSPIRGKRPSADTQYF. The CDR3 DNA reads TGTGCCAGCAGCCCTATCCGGGGGAAACGCCCTAGCGCAGATACGCAGTATTTT. The complete variable domain, with remaining parts taken from reference TRBV11-2 and TRBJ2-3, reads EAGVAQSPRYKIIEKRQSVAFWCNPISGHATLYWYQQILGQGPKLLIQFQNNGVVDDSQLPKDRFSAERLKGVDSTLKIQPAKLEDSAVYLCASSPIRGKRPSADTQYFGPGTRLTVL.

The gene calls are TRBV9 and TRBJ2-3; D might be TRBD1 or TRBD2, each matching 5 bases. The CDR3 is made up of 18 amino acids. Germline CDR1 and CDR2: SGDLS and YYNGEE. Trimming took off 2 bases at V and 2 bases at J, with 21 bases between the two ends. For the CDR3, the DNA is TGTGCCAGCAGCGTGAGCCCTAGCCGGGGCCTTTACACAGATACGCAGTATTTT. Amino acid sequence: CASSVSPSRGLYTDTQYF.

Worth noting for this clonotype: One end of the junction is discordant with germline, which a read error may explain. The V call is TRBV20-1, the J call TRBJ1-2; D is perhaps TRBD1 (5 bases). In germline, CDR1 is DFQATT, CDR2 SNEGSKA (reference sequence). The CDR3 extends over 12 amino acids. The CDR3 here is CSGRWGSNGYTF. CDR3 DNA: TGCAGTGGTAGATGGGGGTCTAATGGCTACACCTTC.

This clonotype has only a few counts. This chain joins TRBV18 and TRBJ1-2; possible D gene TRBD1, 6 bases. Germline loops: CDR1 KGHSH, CDR2 LQKENI. The CDR3 extends over 14 amino acids. V lost 4 bases, J lost 1 base, and 10 bases lay in between. The CDR3 protein is CASSRDRINYGYTF. CDR3 in DNA: TGTGCCAGCTCACGAGACAGGATTAACTATGGCTACACCTTC.

This chain uses TRBV4-1 with TRBJ1-5; D gene uncertain. This CDR3 comprises 16 residues. Germline V gene lookup returns CDR1 MGHRA and CDR2 YSYEKL. Trimming removed 1 base from V and 5 bases from J, with 15 bases in between. The CDR3 coding sequence is TGCGCCAGCAGCCAAGTTCCGGGATCGGTGGATCAGCCCCAGCATTTT. Its translation is CASSQVPGSVDQPQHF.